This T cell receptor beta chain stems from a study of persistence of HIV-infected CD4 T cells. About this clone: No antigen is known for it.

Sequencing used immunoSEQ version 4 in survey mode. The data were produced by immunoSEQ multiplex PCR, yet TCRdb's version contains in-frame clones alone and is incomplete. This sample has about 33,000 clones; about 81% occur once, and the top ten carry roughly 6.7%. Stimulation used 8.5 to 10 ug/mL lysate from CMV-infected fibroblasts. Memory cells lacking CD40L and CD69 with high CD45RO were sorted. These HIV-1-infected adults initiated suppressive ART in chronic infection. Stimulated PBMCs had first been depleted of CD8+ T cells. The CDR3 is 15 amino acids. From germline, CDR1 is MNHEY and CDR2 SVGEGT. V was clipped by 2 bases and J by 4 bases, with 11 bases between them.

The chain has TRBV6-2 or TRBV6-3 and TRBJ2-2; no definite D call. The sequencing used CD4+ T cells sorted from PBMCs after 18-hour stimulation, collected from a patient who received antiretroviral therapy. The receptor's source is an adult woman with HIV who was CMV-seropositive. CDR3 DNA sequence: TGTGCCAGCAGTTACGTGGTTTTGGGCACCGGGGAGCTGTTTTTT. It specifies CASSYVVLGTGELFF.